These 23 T cell receptor beta chains originate from one sample sequenced in a study of CD8+CD57+ T cells in acquired aplastic anemia (dated by TCRdb to 2016 to 2019). For sequencing, an Illumina HiSeq 2000 was employed. Profiling of TCR beta VDJ combinations and CDR3 sequences used genomic DNA as the template. TCRdb passed the public sequencing reads through fastp at Q25 and MiXCR, retaining productive beta sequences. Identical CDR3 protein sequences are pooled into one entry, listed with their most common genes and DNA. The sample yields roughly 180,000 distinct CDR3 sequences; approximately 49% were counted once. The top ten hold approximately 2.9% of the sample. Sequencing used sorted CD4+, CD8+, or CD8+CD57+ T cells (not recorded which) from PBMCs. The receptor source for this set is a human donor in good health.

This clonotype was seen only once. The gene calls are TRBV20-1 and TRBJ1-5; perhaps TRBD1 as D (5 bases). Germline loops: CDR1 DFQATT, CDR2 SNEGSKA (reference sequence). This CDR3 spans 14 amino acids. V was pared by 2 bases and J by 7 bases, with 15 bases between. CDR3 in amino acids: CSARTSAGQQPQHF. CDR3 sequence (DNA): TGCAGTGCTAGAACAAGCGCAGGGCAGCAGCCCCAGCATTTT.

This clonotype was detected only a few times. The chain uses TRBV24-1 and TRBJ2-1; TRBD2 aligns across 8 bases. Germline V gene sequence: CDR1 KGHDR, CDR2 SFDVKD. Trimming removed 9 bases from V and 7 bases from J; junction bases left unmatched: 16. CDR3 length equals 16 residues. The CDR3 reads CATATRISGGQNEQFF. Here the CDR3 DNA reads TGTGCCACCGCGACCCGGATAAGCGGGGGCCAAAATGAGCAGTTCTTC.

The table lists this clonotype with many counts. The J gene is TRBJ1-2, the V gene TRBV7-9; the D gene is possibly TRBD1 (5 bases). Germline CDR1 SEHNR, CDR2 FQNEAQ (reference sequence). CDR3 length equals 14 residues. V lost 5 bases and J 5 bases, leaving 15 bases between the germline ends. CDR3 in amino acids: CASSRDGGDYGYTF. CDR3 sequence (DNA): TGTGCCAGCAGCCGAGATGGGGGAGATTATGGCTACACCTTC.

The sample holds many counts of this clonotype. The rearrangement uses TRBV29-1 and TRBJ2-3; D call uncertain. The V end was cut by 5 bases, the J end by 2 bases, with 11 bases between. The germline gives CDR1 SQVTM, CDR2 ANQGSEA. The CDR3 runs 13 residues. The CDR3 loop is CSVLYVYTDTQYF. The CDR3 region has the DNA TGCAGCGTTCTCTACGTTTACACAGATACGCAGTATTTT.

Comments on this clonotype: This may stem from a read error, because a much larger clone lies one nucleotide away. The CDR3 spells CASSLAGTLMSTEAFF. CDR3 coding DNA: TGTGCCAGCAGTTTAGCGGGGACCCTTATGAGCACTGAAGCTTTCTTT. The chain carries TRBV12-3 or TRBV12-4 and TRBJ1-1; D is possibly TRBD1 (5 bases). CDR3 length equals 16 residues. Trimming took off 0 bases at V and 4 bases at J, with 15 bases between the two ends.

A few counts support this clonotype. The rearrangement links TRBV4-3 to TRBJ2-1, with 8 bases aligning to TRBD2. Germline V CDR1 and CDR2: LGHNA, YSLEER. V shed 2 bases and J 0 bases; nucleotides not matched to a gene: 9. This CDR3 is built from 18 residues. CDR3 in DNA: TGCGCCAGCAGCCAAATTCCCCGGGGGGGAGGCTCCTACAATGAGCAGTTCTTC. It codes for CASSQIPRGGGSYNEQFF.

This clonotype was counted at least ten times. The chain is built from TRBV15 and TRBJ2-7; the match to TRBD1 covers 8 bases. Germline-derived CDR1 and CDR2 are LNHNV and YYDKDF (reference sequence). The CDR3 is 15 amino acids. The trim removed 4 bases at V and 4 bases at J, leaving 9 bases unmatched. CDR3 residues: CATSKYGQGGYEQYF. CDR3 in DNA: TGTGCCACCAGCAAGTATGGACAGGGTGGTTACGAGCAGTACTTC. Full variable domain (remainder filled in from reference TRBV15 and TRBJ2-7): DAMVIQNPRYQVTQFGKPVTLSCSQTLNHNVMYWYQQKSSQAPKLLFHYYDKDFNNEADTPDNFQSRRPNTSFCFLDIRSPGLGDTAMYLCATSKYGQGGYEQYFGPGTRLTVT.

This clonotype came up many times. The genes are TRBV10-3 and TRBJ1-2; no definite D call. This CDR3 spans 13 amino acids. Per germline, CDR1 ENHRY and CDR2 SYGVKD. Trimming removed 4 bases at V and 1 base at J, with 7 bases between. CDR3 DNA sequence: TGTGCCATCAGTGGGAGGGATAACTATGGCTACACCTTC. Its protein is CAISGRDNYGYTF.

This clonotype was observed many times. The CDR3 sequence: CASSRTGTRGYNEQFF. The CDR3 region has the DNA TGCGCCAGCAGCCGAACCGGGACTAGGGGGTACAATGAGCAGTTCTTC. The gene calls are TRBV4-1 and TRBJ2-1; 8 bases are a match to TRBD2. The CDR3 is 16 amino acids. Trimming took 4 bases from V and 4 from J; bases not matched to a gene: 9. CDR1 and CDR2 from the germline V gene are MGHRA and YSYEKL.

Only a few counts were recorded for this clonotype. This rearrangement joins TRBV18 to TRBJ1-4; 8 bases line up with TRBD1. With V trimmed by 3 bases and J by 7 bases, 4 bases remained unmatched. CDR1 is KGHSH, CDR2 LQKENI, per germline. This CDR3 is built from 14 residues. The CDR3 bases are TGTGCCAGCTCACCGACAGGGGAGGGTGAAAAACTGTTTTTT. It yields the protein CASSPTGEGEKLFF.

Points on this clonotype: This may be a read error, as it is one base from a much larger clone. The CDR3 ends on some other residue instead of the conserved phenylalanine or tryptophan, so this is likely a read error. The rearrangement uses TRBV24-1 and TRBJ2-1, with 13 nucleotides matching TRBD2. The V gene's germline CDR1 is KGHDR and CDR2 SFDVKD. The CDR3 sequence is 15 residues long. Unmatched junction bases numbered 12, after V lost 11 bases and J lost 9 bases. The chain's CDR3 is CASSPGTSGMSEQFL. Written as DNA, the CDR3 is TGTGCCAGCAGCCCCGGGACTAGCGGGATGAGTGAGCAGTTCCTC.

This rearrangement joins TRBV7-8 to TRBJ1-2; D is ambiguous. The V gene lost 1 base and the J gene lost 12 bases, with 12 bases spanning the gap. CDR3 length: 12 amino acids. Germline assignment: CDR1 SGHVS and CDR2 FQNEAQ. This chain's CDR3 is CASSLGKVHDTF. Written as DNA, the CDR3 is TGTGCCAGCAGCTTAGGGAAGGTGCACGACACCTTC.

The rearrangement joins TRBV2 to TRBJ1-1, with D unclear. Trimming left V 6 bases short and J 0 bases short, with 11 bases between. This CDR3 contains 14 residues. Germline V gene lookup returns CDR1 SNHLY and CDR2 FYNNEI. The CDR3 nucleotides are TGTGCCAGCAGAAAAGAGCGAATGAACACTGAAGCTTTCTTT. Its translation is CASRKERMNTEAFF.

In its sample, this clonotype was seen many times. The V and J genes are TRBV5-1 and TRBJ2-1; 11 nucleotides agree with TRBD2. Unmatched junction bases numbered 9, after V lost 0 bases and J lost 7 bases. The CDR3 runs 17 residues. CDR1 and CDR2 (germline): SGHRS, YFSETQ. The CDR3 DNA is TGCGCCAGCAGCTTGGTAGTTCATAGCGGGAGGGGGAATGAGCAGTTCTTC. It encodes CASSLVVHSGRGNEQFF.

The table lists this clonotype with many counts. CDR3 sequence: CSARVRSGDYGYTF. The CDR3, as DNA: TGCAGTGCTAGAGTGCGTTCGGGGGACTATGGCTACACCTTC. This rearrangement joins TRBV20-1 to TRBJ1-2, with D possibly TRBD1 on 5 matching bases. CDR1 is DFQATT and CDR2 is SNEGSKA in the germline V gene (reference sequence). V lost 1 base to trimming and J lost 3 bases, with 12 bases between them. This CDR3 spans 14 amino acids.

The CDR3 bases are TGCAGCCCGCAGGAACTGAAGGGGACTGAAGCTTTCTTT. Its protein product is CSPQELKGTEAFF. The chain is built from TRBV29-1 and TRBJ1-1; possibly TRBD1 for D (5 bases). V was clipped by 8 bases and J by 5 bases, with 18 bases between them. This CDR3 has 13 amino acids. Germline CDR1 SQVTM, CDR2 ANQGSEA. Variable domain in full (rest from reference TRBV29-1 and TRBJ1-1): SAVISQKPSRDICQRGTSLTIQCQVDSQVTMMFWYRQQPGQSLTLIATANQGSEATYESGFVIDKFPISRPNLTFSTLTVSNMSPEDSSIYLCSPQELKGTEAFFGQGTRLTVV.

This clonotype was seen only once. The chain joins TRBV10-3 to TRBJ1-4; tentatively, D is TRBD1 (6 bases). The germline V gene has CDR1 ENHRY and CDR2 SYGVKD. CDR3 length equals 14 residues. Trimming left V 6 bases short and J 4 bases short, with 12 bases between. The CDR3 DNA reads as TGTGCCATCAGAAAACAGGGTAGTAATGAAAAACTGTTTTTT. The encoded protein is CAIRKQGSNEKLFF.

This clonotype was seen repeatedly, ten times or more. This chain links TRBV20-1 with TRBJ2-1; D is undetermined. The CDR3 consists of 13 residues. V was pared by 2 bases and J by 5 bases, with 10 bases between. Germline V CDR1 and CDR2: DFQATT, SNEGSKA (reference sequence). The CDR3 region has the DNA TGCAGTGCTAGAAGCCTCGGGCACAATGAGCAGTTCTTC. Translated, it gives CSARSLGHNEQFF.

Worth noting for this clonotype: This clone may be a read error of a much larger clone one base away. This chain joins TRBV16 and TRBJ2-1; D might be TRBD2 (5 bases). The CDR3 runs 16 residues. Germline CDR1 and CDR2: KGHSY and FQNENV. The chain's CDR3 is CASSQLDRAGHNGQFF. The CDR3 DNA follows: TGTGCCAGCAGCCAATTAGACCGGGCGGGCCACAATGGGCAGTTCTTC.

The chain employs TRBV20-1 and TRBJ1-1; D may be TRBD1 (6 bases). Germline CDR1 and CDR2: DFQATT and SNEGSKA (reference sequence). CDR3 length: 15 amino acids. The V gene lost 2 bases and the J gene lost 0 bases, with 13 bases spanning the gap. CDR3 nucleotides: TGCAGTGCTAGACTTCCGACAGGCTTGAACACTGAAGCTTTCTTT. This codes for CSARLPTGLNTEAFF.

The gene calls are TRBV18 and TRBJ1-5; D is ambiguous. V was shortened by 2 bases and J by 5 bases, with 7 bases between the two germline ends. The CDR3 consists of 13 residues. Looked up from germline, CDR1 is KGHSH and CDR2 is LQKENI. The CDR3 DNA sequence: TGTGCCAGCTCACCAGCGGATTATCAGCCCCAGCATTTT. As protein: CASSPADYQPQHF. Supplemented by reference TRBV18 and TRBJ1-5, the full variable domain reads NAGVMQNPRHLVRRRGQEARLRCSPMKGHSHVYWYRQLPEEGLKFMVYLQKENIIDESGMPKERFSAEFPKEGPSILRIQQVVRGDSAAYFCASSPADYQPQHFGDGTRLSIL.

The J gene is TRBJ2-5, the V gene TRBV7-3; 8 nucleotides match TRBD1. Per germline, CDR1 SGHTA and CDR2 FQGTGA. The ends lost 6 bases at V and 2 bases at J; junction bases unmatched: 5. The CDR3 is 14 residues long. CDR3 loop: CASSYTGGQETQYF. Here the CDR3 DNA reads TGTGCCAGCAGTTACACAGGGGGGCAAGAGACCCAGTACTTC.

The rearrangement uses TRBV20-1 and TRBJ2-1, with D perhaps TRBD1 (6 bases). Trimming stripped 3 bases from V and 9 bases from J, with 18 bases between. The germline gives CDR1 DFQATT, CDR2 SNEGSKA (reference sequence). The CDR3 is made up of 14 amino acids. Written as DNA, the CDR3 is TGCAGTGCTAGCCCAGGGGCAGGGTCGCCTGAGCAGTTCTTC. Translated, it gives CSASPGAGSPEQFF.